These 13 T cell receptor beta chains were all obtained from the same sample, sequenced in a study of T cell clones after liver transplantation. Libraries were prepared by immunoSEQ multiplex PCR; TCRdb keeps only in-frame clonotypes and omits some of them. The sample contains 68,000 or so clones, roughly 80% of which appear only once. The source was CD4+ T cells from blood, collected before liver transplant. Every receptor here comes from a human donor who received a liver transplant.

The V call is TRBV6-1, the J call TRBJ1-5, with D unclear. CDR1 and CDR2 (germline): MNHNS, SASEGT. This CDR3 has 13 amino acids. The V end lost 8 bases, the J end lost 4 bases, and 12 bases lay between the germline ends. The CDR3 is CASRREGNQPQHF. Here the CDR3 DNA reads TGTGCCAGCCGAAGGGAGGGAAATCAGCCCCAGCATTTT.

Here the CDR3 reads CASSKARECDSGANVLTF. CDR3 coding DNA: TGTGCCAGCAGCAAAGCTCGGGAGTGCGACTCTGGGGCCAACGTCCTGACTTTC. The chain recombines TRBV21-1 with TRBJ2-6; no check of the table's D call, TRBD2, against the DNA was made. TRBV21-1 is assigned pseudogene status. This CDR3 is built from 18 residues.

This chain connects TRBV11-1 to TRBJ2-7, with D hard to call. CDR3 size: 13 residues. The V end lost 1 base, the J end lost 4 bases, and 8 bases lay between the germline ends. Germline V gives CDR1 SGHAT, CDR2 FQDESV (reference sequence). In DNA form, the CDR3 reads TGTGCCAGCAGCTTAGGTGGCCTGTACGAGCAGTACTTC. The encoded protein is CASSLGGLYEQYF.

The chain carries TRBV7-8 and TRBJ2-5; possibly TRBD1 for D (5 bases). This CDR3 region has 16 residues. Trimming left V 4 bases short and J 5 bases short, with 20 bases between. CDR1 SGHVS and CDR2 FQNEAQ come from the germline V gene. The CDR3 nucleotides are TGTGCCAGCAGCTCCCGTCGGGTCCCCAAGGGGGAGACCCAGTACTTC. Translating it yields CASSSRRVPKGETQYF.

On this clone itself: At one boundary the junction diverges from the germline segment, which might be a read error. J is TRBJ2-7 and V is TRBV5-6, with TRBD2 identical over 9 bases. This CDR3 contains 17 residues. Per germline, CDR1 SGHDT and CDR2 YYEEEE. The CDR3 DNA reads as TGTACCAGCAGCTTGCTGTCTAGCGGGAAGATGGTCTACGAGCAGTACTTC. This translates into CTSSLLSSGKMVYEQYF.

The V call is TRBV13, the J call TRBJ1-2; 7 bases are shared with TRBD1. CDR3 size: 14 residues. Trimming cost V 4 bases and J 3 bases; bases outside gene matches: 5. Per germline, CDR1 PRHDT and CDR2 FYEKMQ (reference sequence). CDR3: CASSSLGQDYGYTF. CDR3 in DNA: TGTGCCAGCAGCTCCCTAGGACAGGACTATGGCTACACCTTC.

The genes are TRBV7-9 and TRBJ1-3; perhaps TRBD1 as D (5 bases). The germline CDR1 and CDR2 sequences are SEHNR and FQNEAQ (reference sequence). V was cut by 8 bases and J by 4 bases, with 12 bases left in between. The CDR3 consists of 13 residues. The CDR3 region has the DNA TGTGCCAGCTGGGGGGTCCCGGGAAACACCATATATTTT. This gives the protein CASWGVPGNTIYF.

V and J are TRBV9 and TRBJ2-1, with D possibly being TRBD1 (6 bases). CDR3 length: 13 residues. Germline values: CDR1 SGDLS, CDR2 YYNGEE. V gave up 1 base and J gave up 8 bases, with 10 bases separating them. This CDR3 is CASSVTGWDEQFF. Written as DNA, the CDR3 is TGTGCCAGCAGCGTAACAGGGTGGGATGAGCAGTTCTTC.

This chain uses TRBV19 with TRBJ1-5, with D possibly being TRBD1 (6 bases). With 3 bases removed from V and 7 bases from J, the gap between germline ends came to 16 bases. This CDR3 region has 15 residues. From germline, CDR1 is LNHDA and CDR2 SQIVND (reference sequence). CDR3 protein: CASSIKDSSGQPQHF. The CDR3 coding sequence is TGTGCCAGTAGTATTAAGGACAGCTCGGGGCAGCCCCAGCATTTT.

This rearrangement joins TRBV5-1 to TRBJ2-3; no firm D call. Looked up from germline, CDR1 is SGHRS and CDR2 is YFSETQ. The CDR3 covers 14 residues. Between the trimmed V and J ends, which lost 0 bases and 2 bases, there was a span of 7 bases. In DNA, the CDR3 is TGCGCCAGCAGCTTGGCCCTGGCCACAGATACGCAGTATTTT. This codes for CASSLALATDTQYF.

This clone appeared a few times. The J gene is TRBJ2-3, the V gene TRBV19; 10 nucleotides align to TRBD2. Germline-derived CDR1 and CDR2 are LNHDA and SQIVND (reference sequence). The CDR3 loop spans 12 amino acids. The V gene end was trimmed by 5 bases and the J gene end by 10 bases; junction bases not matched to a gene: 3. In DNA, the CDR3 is TGTGCCAGTAGTGGGGGACTAGCGTCGCAGTATTTT. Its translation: CASSGGLASQYF.

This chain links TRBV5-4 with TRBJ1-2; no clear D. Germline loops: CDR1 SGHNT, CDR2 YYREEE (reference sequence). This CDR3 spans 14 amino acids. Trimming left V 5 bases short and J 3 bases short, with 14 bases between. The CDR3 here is CASRSGPGDYGYTF. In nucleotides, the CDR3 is TGTGCCAGCAGATCAGGCCCCGGGGACTATGGCTACACCTTC.

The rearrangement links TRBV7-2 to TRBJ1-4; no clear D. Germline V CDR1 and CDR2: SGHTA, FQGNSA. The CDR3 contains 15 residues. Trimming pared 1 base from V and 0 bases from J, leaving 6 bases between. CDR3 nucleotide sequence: TGTGCCAGCAGCTTAGGTCCAGCAACTAATGAAAAACTGTTTTTT. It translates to CASSLGPATNEKLFF.